The 12 T cell receptor beta chains presented below share a single source sample, sequenced in a study of early T cells in non-severe SARS-CoV-2 infection. MiXCR was run by TCRdb on the 5' RACE reads, yielding one entry per CDR3 protein. The repertoire holds around 60,000 distinct CDR3 sequences, 10% to 15% seen once, with more than 3.5% in the top ten. The sequenced sample consisted of whole blood. The receptors were gathered from an adult who was a healthcare worker with PCR-confirmed SARS-CoV-2 infection or an uninfected control (not recorded which).

This clonotype was observed a few times. The V call is TRBV27, the J call TRBJ1-1; D may be TRBD1 (5 bases). The CDR3 has 14 amino acids. Trimming removed 2 bases from V and 5 bases from J, with 12 bases in between. CDR1 and CDR2 from the germline V gene are MNHEY and SMNVEV (reference sequence). CDR3 bases: TGTGCCAGCAGTTTAATGGGTGGGGGTACTGAAGCTTTCTTT. Encoded protein: CASSLMGGGTEAFF.

The sample holds a few counts of this clonotype. V gene TRBV7-9 combines with J gene TRBJ2-7, with TRBD1 matching 8 bases. Germline V lookup: CDR1 SEHNR, CDR2 FQNEAQ (reference sequence). This CDR3 region has 15 residues. V was pared by 1 base and J by 6 bases, with 8 bases of the junction left unmatched. CDR3 residues: CASSLVARGLAEQYF. DNA of the CDR3: TGTGCCAGCAGCTTAGTAGCCAGGGGGCTTGCCGAGCAGTACTTC. The full variable domain, with the rest looked up from reference TRBV7-9 and TRBJ2-7, is DTGVSQNPRHKITKRGQNVTFRCDPISEHNRLYWYRQTLGQGPEFLTYFQNEAQLEKSRLLSDRFSAERPKGSFSTLEIQRTEQGDSAMYLCASSLVARGLAEQYFGPGTRLTVT.

Ten or more counts support this clonotype. The gene calls are TRBV12-3 or TRBV12-4 and TRBJ1-5; D remains unclear. V was trimmed by 2 bases and J by 6 bases, leaving 11 bases between them. The CDR3 has 14 amino acids. CDR3 coding DNA: TGTGCCAGCAGTTTACGCCAGCCGGGTCAGCCCCAGCATTTT. This gives the protein CASSLRQPGQPQHF.

This clonotype was counted between two and nine times. The chain links TRBV2 to TRBJ2-3; D not certain. This CDR3 is 14 amino acids long. V lost 2 bases and J lost 0, with 6 bases in between. Per germline, CDR1 SNHLY and CDR2 FYNNEI. CDR3 bases: TGTGCCAGCAGTGAATTACAGAGCACAGATACGCAGTATTTT. This translates into CASSELQSTDTQYF.

Ten or more counts support this clonotype. The chain recombines TRBV5-4 with TRBJ1-2, with D possibly matching TRBD1 (5 bases). Germline V gene data show CDR1 as SGHNT and CDR2 as YYREEE (reference sequence). V was pared by 1 base and J by 0 bases, with 13 bases between. The CDR3 length is 16 residues. CDR3: CASSLWGPKTNYGYTF. Here the CDR3 DNA reads TGTGCCAGCAGCTTGTGGGGCCCGAAGACTAACTATGGCTACACCTTC.

This clonotype was recorded a few times. This rearrangement joins TRBV29-1 to TRBJ1-5; a weak D match, TRBD1 (5 bases). Germline CDR1 and CDR2: SQVTM and ANQGSEA. This CDR3 is built from 13 residues. V lost 5 bases to trimming and J lost 4 bases, with 12 bases between them. The CDR3 sequence: CSVITGSNQPQHF. DNA of the CDR3: TGCAGCGTTATAACAGGCAGTAATCAGCCCCAGCATTTT. Supplemented by reference TRBV29-1 and TRBJ1-5, the full variable domain reads SAVISQKPSRDICQRGTSLTIQCQVDSQVTMMFWYRQQPGQSLTLIATANQGSEATYESGFVIDKFPISRPNLTFSTLTVSNMSPEDSSIYLCSVITGSNQPQHFGDGTRLSIL.

V usage is TRBV6-2 or TRBV6-3 and J usage is TRBJ1-1, with 7 bases aligning to TRBD1. This CDR3 spans 15 amino acids. Germline CDR1 MNHEY, CDR2 SVGEGT. The junction had 11 bases not matched to a gene; V was cut back by 6 bases and J by 4 bases. The CDR3 coding sequence is TGTGCCAGCAGACCCCGCCAGGGGGTAGGCACTGAAGCTTTCTTT. Translation: CASRPRQGVGTEAFF.

This clonotype was seen only a few times. The J gene is TRBJ2-7, the V gene TRBV2; possible D gene TRBD1, 6 bases. CDR3 length equals 11 residues. Germline V gene sequence: CDR1 SNHLY, CDR2 FYNNEI. Trimming cost V 8 bases and J 3 bases, with 8 bases left between them. CDR3 coding DNA: TGTGCCAGCCGGACAGTCTACGAGCAGTACTTC. It codes for CASRTVYEQYF.

The chain combines TRBV19 with TRBJ2-3; no reliable D call. The CDR3 is 12 residues long. V lost 3 bases, J lost 4 bases, and 5 bases lay in between. Germline values: CDR1 LNHDA, CDR2 SQIVND (reference sequence). The CDR3 coding sequence is TGTGCCAGTAGTATCGTGGCAGATACGCAGTATTTT. Protein: CASSIVADTQYF.

This clonotype was recorded many times. This sequence joins TRBV10-3 and TRBJ2-3; weak D call: TRBD1 (5 bases). Trimming stripped 3 bases from V and 4 bases from J, with 11 bases between. CDR1 ENHRY and CDR2 SYGVKD come from the germline V gene. There are 14 residues in the CDR3. The CDR3 region has the DNA TGTGCCATCAGTGAAGGGGCTGGCGCAGATACGCAGTATTTT. The encoded protein is CAISEGAGADTQYF.

This clonotype was observed many times. This chain joins TRBV3-1 and TRBJ1-2, with a possible D match to TRBD1 (5 bases). Deletions cut 1 base from V and 4 bases from J, with 13 bases between. The CDR3 consists of 15 residues. CDR1 LGHDT and CDR2 YNNKEL come from the germline V gene (reference sequence). The CDR3 spells CASSQGRTQPYGYTF. The CDR3 DNA follows: TGTGCCAGCAGCCAAGGCCGGACACAACCCTATGGCTACACCTTC.

V and J are TRBV7-6 and TRBJ1-2; D call uncertain. Between the trimmed V and J ends, which lost 3 bases and 6 bases, there was a span of 11 bases. Germline values: CDR1 SGHVS, CDR2 FNYEAQ. This CDR3 spans 13 amino acids. For the CDR3, the DNA is TGTGCCAGCAGCTTTGAACAGCAAAATGGCTACACCTTC. This sequence encodes CASSFEQQNGYTF.